The sequence of this TCR beta chain was determined in a study of T cells after posttransplantation cyclophosphamide. Data came from immunoSEQ multiplex PCR; TCRdb stores just in-frame clones and leaves some out. Singletons are absent from the sample, which has around 6,700 clones. Trimming took off 0 bases at V and 7 bases at J, with 16 bases between the two ends. This CDR3 spans 15 amino acids. Per the germline V gene, CDR1 is SGHKS and CDR2 is YYEKEE (reference sequence). The study's findings and limits: Recipient CMV seropositivity and CMV reactivation strongly tracked TRB clonality.

In its sample, this clone ranks as medium-sized. Its cognate antigen is unknown. A marrow graft followed busulfan-fludarabine conditioning, with cyclophosphamide on days +3 and +4. The TCR comes from a young adult male patient who received an allogeneic stem cell transplant from an unrelated donor, was CMV-positive, and had acute and chronic GVHD. Some T cells could come from the graft donor. V and J are TRBV5-5 and TRBJ1-2, with a possible D match to TRBD1 (6 bases). The sequenced sample was PBMCs, obtained after an allogeneic stem cell transplant with post-transplant cyclophosphamide. The CDR3 spells CASSLAVMQGTGYTF. The CDR3 DNA reads as TGTGCCAGCAGCTTGGCCGTAATGCAGGGGACTGGCTACACCTTC. Combining the CDR3 with reference TRBV5-5 and TRBJ1-2 gives the whole variable domain DAGVTQSPTHLIKTRGQQVTLRCSPISGHKSVSWYQQVLGQGPQFIFQYYEKEERGRGNFPDRFSARQFPNYSSELNVNALLLGDSALYLCASSLAVMQGTGYTFGSGTRLTVV.